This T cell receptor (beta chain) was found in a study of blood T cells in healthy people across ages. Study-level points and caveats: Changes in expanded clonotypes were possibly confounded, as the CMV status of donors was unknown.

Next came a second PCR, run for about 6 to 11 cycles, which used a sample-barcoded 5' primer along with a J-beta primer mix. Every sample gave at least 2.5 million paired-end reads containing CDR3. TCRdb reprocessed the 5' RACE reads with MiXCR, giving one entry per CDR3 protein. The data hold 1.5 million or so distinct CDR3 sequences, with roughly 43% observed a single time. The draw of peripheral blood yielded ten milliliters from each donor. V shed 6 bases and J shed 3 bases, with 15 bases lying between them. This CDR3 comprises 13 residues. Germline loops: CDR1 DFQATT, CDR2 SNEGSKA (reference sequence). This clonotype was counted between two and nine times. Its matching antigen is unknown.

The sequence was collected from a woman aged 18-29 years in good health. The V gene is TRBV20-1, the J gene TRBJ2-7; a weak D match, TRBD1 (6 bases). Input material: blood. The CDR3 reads CSAQRTDYYEQYF. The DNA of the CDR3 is TGCAGTGCACAAAGGACAGATTACTACGAGCAGTACTTC.